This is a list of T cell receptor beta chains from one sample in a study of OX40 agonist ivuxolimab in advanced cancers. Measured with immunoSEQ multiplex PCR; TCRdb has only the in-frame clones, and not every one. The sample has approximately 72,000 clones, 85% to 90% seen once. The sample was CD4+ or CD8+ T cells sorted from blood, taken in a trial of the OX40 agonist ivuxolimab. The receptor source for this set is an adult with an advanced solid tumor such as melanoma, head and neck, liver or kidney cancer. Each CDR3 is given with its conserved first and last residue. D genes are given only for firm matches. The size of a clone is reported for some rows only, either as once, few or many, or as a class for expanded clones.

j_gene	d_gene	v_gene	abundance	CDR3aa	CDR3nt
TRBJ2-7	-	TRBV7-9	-	CASSSIQYEQYF	TGTGCCAGCAGCTCTATCCAATACGAGCAGTACTTC
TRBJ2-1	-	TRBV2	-	CASRRDGAYNEQFF	TGTGCCAGCCGGCGGGACGGGGCTTACAATGAGCAGTTCTTC
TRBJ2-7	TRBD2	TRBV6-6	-	CASSLKAGDSYEQYF	TGTGCCAGCAGTTTAAAAGCGGGAGATTCCTACGAGCAGTACTTC
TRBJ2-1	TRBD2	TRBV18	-	CASSIRSSGSSPSSYNEQFF	TGTGCCAGCTCAATACGGTCTAGCGGGAGTTCCCCCTCTTCCTACAATGAGCAGTTCTTC
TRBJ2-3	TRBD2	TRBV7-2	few	CASSLRLAGAGDTQYF	TGTGCCAGCAGCTTAAGACTAGCGGGGGCGGGAGATACGCAGTATTTT
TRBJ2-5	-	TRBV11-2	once	CASSLGSQGQETQYF	TGTGCCAGCAGCTTAGGGTCACAGGGTCAAGAGACCCAGTACTTC
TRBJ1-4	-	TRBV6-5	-	CASSYSGARNEKLFF	TGTGCCAGCAGTTACTCGGGGGCCCGGAATGAAAAACTGTTTTTT
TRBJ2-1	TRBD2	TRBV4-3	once	CASSQVPSGAYNEQFF	TGCGCCAGCAGCCAAGTTCCTAGCGGGGCCTACAATGAGCAGTTCTTC
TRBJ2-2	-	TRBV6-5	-	CASSYFAGHIPGELFF	TGTGCCAGCAGTTACTTTGCAGGGCATATCCCCGGGGAGCTGTTTTTT
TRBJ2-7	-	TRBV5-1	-	CASSLTTGTYEQYF	TGCGCCAGCAGCCTAACGACAGGTACCTACGAGCAGTACTTC
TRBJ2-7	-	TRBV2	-	CASGGNSYEQYF	TGTGCCAGCGGGGGTAACTCCTACGAGCAGTACTTC
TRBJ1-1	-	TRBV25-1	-	CASRRLRGVNTEAFF	TGTGCCAGCAGACGGTTGAGGGGAGTGAACACTGAAGCTTTCTTT
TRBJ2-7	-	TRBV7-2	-	CASSRGGGGPSYEQYF	TGTGCCAGCAGCCGAGGGGGAGGGGGGCCTTCCTACGAGCAGTACTTC
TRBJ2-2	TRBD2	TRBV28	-	CASSSHRAGGPGELFF	TGTGCCAGCAGTTCCCATAGAGCGGGGGGGCCCGGGGAGCTGTTTTTT
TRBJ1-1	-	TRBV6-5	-	CASSPEKNTEAFF	TGTGCCAGCAGTCCCGAGAAGAACACTGAAGCTTTCTTT
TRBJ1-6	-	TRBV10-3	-	CATTKSIGDGNSPLHF	TGTGCCACCACCAAGTCGATAGGAGACGGGAATTCACCCCTCCACTTT
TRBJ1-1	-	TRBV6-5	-	CASSYGKNTEAFF	TGTGCCAGCAGTTACGGAAAGAACACTGAAGCTTTCTTT
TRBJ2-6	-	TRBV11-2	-	CASSSRLAGASGANVLTF	TGTGCCAGCAGCTCCCGCCTTGCGGGGGCCTCTGGGGCCAACGTCCTGACTTTC
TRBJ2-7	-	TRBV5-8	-	CASSPYRVRGYEQYF	TGTGCCAGCAGCCCATACAGGGTTAGGGGCTACGAGCAGTACTTC
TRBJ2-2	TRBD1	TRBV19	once	CASRLDWTGRTGELFF	TGTGCCAGTAGACTGGATTGGACAGGGAGGACCGGGGAGCTGTTTTTT
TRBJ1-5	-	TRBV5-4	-	CATHDRNGNQPQHF	TGTGCCACCCACGACAGGAACGGCAATCAGCCCCAGCATTTT
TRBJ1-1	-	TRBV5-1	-	CASSPLGGFGRDTEAFF	TGCGCCAGCAGCCCACTGGGGGGCTTCGGGAGGGACACTGAAGCTTTCTTT
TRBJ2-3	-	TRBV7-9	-	CASSRQLAGSTDTQYF	TGTGCCAGCAGCCGACAGCTCGCGGGTAGCACAGATACGCAGTATTTT
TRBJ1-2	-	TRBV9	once	CASSVSLRSHGYTF	TGTGCCAGCAGCGTAAGTCTCAGGTCCCATGGCTACACCTTC
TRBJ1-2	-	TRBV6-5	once	CASSYSPNYGYTF	TGTGCCAGCAGTTACTCGCCCAACTATGGCTACACCTTC
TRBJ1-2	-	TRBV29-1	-	CSVVRDRSSGGYTF	TGCAGCGTCGTTCGAGACAGGTCATCAGGGGGCTACACCTTC
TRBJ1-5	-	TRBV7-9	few	CASSYSGNSNQPQHF	TGTGCCAGCAGCTACTCGGGAAATAGCAATCAGCCCCAGCATTTT
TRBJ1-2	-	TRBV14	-	CASSQETFRGYTF	TGTGCCAGCAGCCAAGAAACTTTCCGCGGCTACACCTTC
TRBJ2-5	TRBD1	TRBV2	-	CASSEGQGGYETQYF	TGTGCCAGCAGTGAGGGACAGGGGGGGTATGAGACCCAGTACTTC
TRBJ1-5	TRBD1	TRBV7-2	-	CASSFDGTGGRQPQHF	TGTGCCAGCAGCTTTGACGGGACAGGGGGTAGGCAGCCCCAGCATTTT
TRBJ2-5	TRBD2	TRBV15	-	CATSRLAGMRETQYF	TGTGCCACCAGCAGACTAGCGGGAATGAGGGAGACCCAGTACTTC
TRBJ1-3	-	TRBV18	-	CASSTRDSGNTIYF	TGTGCCAGCTCAACCCGGGACTCTGGAAACACCATATATTTT
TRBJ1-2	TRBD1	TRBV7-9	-	CASSLSDRHYGYTF	TGTGCCAGCAGCTTATCGGACAGGCATTATGGCTACACCTTC
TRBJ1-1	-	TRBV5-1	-	CASSRGQERTEAFF	TGCGCCAGCAGCCGCGGGCAGGAGCGGACTGAAGCTTTCTTT
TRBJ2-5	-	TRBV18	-	CASSSSPDTTETQYF	TGTGCCAGCTCATCGAGCCCAGACACAACGGAGACCCAGTACTTC
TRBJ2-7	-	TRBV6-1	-	CASRSSYEQYF	TGTGCCAGCAGGAGTTCCTACGAGCAGTACTTC
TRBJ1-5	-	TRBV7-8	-	CASSFSQYSNQPQHF	TGTGCCAGCAGCTTCTCTCAGTATAGCAATCAGCCCCAGCATTTT
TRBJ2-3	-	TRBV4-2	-	CASSQAVGVSTDTQYF	TGTGCCAGCAGCCAAGCGGTGGGGGTAAGCACAGATACGCAGTATTTT
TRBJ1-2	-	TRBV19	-	CASSSSGILSPTPNYGYTF	TGTGCCAGTAGTAGTTCAGGGATCTTAAGTCCTACGCCCAACTATGGCTACACCTTC
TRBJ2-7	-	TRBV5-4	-	CASSLDRAPEQYF	TGTGCCAGCAGCTTGGACAGGGCCCCCGAGCAGTACTTC
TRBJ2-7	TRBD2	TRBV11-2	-	CASSLFAGEYEQYF	TGTGCCAGCAGCTTATTTGCGGGAGAGTACGAGCAGTACTTC
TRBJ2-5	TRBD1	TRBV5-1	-	CASSPGTGASETQYF	TGCGCCAGCAGCCCGGGGACAGGGGCTTCAGAGACCCAGTACTTC
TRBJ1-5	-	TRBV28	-	CASSLRLSNQPQHF	TGTGCCAGCAGTTTAAGACTAAGCAATCAGCCCCAGCATTTT
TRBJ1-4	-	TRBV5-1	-	CASRHRQGEKLFF	TGCGCCAGCAGGCACAGGCAGGGTGAAAAACTGTTTTTT
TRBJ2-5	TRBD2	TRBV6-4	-	CASSQTGTSGLQETQYF	TGTGCCAGCAGTCAAACCGGGACTAGCGGCCTCCAAGAGACCCAGTACTTC
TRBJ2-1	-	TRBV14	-	CASSQGKLTSYNEQFF	TGTGCCAGCAGCCAAGGTAAATTAACCAGCTACAATGAGCAGTTCTTC
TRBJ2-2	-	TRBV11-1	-	CASRITSRGTGELFF	TGTGCCAGCAGAATTACCTCGAGGGGCACCGGGGAGCTGTTTTTT
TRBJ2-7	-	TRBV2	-	CASKMKTTSSYEQYF	TGTGCCAGCAAGATGAAAACCACCAGCTCCTACGAGCAGTACTTC
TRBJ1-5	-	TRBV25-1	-	CASSEATANQPQHF	TGTGCCAGCAGTGAGGCTACGGCTAATCAGCCCCAGCATTTT
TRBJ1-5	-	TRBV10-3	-	CAISESGNQPQHF	TGTGCCATCAGTGAGAGCGGGAATCAGCCCCAGCATTTT
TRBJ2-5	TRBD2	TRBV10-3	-	CAISGAGTREGETQYF	TGTGCCATCAGTGGGGCCGGGACTAGAGAAGGGGAGACCCAGTACTTC
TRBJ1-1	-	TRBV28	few	CATQGNTEAFF	TGTGCCACTCAAGGGAACACTGAAGCTTTCTTT
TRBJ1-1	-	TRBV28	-	CASSLVLSLGGTEAFF	TGTGCCAGCAGTTTAGTACTCTCCCTCGGGGGCACTGAAGCTTTCTTT
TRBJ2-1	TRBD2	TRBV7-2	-	CASSLLTSGGAREQFF	TGTGCCAGCAGCTTATTAACTAGCGGGGGGGCCAGGGAGCAGTTCTTC
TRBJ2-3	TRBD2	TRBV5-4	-	CASSSRLAGAADTQYF	TGTGCCAGCAGCTCCCGACTAGCGGGAGCGGCAGATACGCAGTATTTT
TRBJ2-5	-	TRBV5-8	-	CASSAPWNRQETQYF	TGTGCCAGCAGCGCACCCTGGAACAGACAAGAGACCCAGTACTTC
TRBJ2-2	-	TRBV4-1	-	CASRYTGPNTGELFF	TGCGCCAGCAGGTATACAGGGCCCAACACCGGGGAGCTGTTTTTT
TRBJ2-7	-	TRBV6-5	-	CASSYSPPYEQYF	TGTGCCAGCAGTTACTCTCCACCCTACGAGCAGTACTTC
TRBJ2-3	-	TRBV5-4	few	CASSLGGTASTDTQYF	TGTGCCAGCAGCTTGGGGGGGACGGCCAGCACAGATACGCAGTATTTT